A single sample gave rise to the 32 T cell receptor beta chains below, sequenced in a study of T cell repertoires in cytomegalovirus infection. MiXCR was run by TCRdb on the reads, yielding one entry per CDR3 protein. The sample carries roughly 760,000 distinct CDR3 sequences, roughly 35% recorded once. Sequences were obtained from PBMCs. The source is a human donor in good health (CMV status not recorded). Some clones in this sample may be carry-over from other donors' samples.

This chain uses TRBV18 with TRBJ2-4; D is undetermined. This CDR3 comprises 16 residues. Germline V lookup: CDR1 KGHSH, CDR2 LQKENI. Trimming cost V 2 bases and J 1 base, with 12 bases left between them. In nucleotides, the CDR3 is TGTGCCAGCTCACCAACGATCCAGTTGGCCAAAAACATTCAGTACTTC. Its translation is CASSPTIQLAKNIQYF.

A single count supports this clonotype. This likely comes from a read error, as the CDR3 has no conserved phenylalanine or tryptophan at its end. The CDR3 coding sequence is TGTGCCAGCAGCCAGCGGGAGGCCGGGAGGAATGAGCAGTTCTTA. This codes for CASSQREAGRNEQFL. The V call is TRBV7-2, the J call TRBJ2-1, with 9 bases fitting TRBD2. CDR3 size: 15 residues. V was clipped by 5 bases and J by 7 bases; unmatched bases: 9. Germline CDR1 SGHTA, CDR2 FQGNSA.

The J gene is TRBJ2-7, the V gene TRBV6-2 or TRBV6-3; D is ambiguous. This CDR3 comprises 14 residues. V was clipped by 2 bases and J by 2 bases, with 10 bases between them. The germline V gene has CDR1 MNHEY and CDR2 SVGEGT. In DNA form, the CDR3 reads TGTGCCAGCAGTTACCGTTCAGTAACCTACGAGCAGTACTTC. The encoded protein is CASSYRSVTYEQYF.

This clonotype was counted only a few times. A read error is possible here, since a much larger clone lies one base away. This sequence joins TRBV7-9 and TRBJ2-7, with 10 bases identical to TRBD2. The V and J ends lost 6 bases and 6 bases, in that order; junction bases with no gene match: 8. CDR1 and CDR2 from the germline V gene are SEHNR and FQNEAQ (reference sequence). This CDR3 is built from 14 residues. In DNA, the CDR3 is TGTGCCAGCAGAGACCTAGCGGGAGTGGGCGAGCAGTACTTC. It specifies CASRDLAGVGEQYF.

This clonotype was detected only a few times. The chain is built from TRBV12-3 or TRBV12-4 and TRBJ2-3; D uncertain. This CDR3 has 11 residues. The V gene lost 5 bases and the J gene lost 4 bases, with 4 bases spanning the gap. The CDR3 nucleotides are TGTGCCAGCAGTATTGCAGATACGCAGTATTTT. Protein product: CASSIADTQYF.

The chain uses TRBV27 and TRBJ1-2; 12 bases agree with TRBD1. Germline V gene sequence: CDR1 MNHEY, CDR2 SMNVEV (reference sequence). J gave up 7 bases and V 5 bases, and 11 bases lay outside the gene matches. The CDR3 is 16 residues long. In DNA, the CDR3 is TGTGCCAGCAGTCTCACCCCGGGACAGGGGGCTGGTGGCTACACCTTC. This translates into CASSLTPGQGAGGYTF.

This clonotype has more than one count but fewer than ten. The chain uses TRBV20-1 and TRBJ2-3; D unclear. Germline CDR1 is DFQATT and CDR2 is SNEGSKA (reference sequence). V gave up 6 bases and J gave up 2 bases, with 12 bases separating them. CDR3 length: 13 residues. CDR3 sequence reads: CSALRQPTDTQYF. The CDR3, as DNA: TGCAGTGCCCTCAGGCAGCCCACAGATACGCAGTATTTT.

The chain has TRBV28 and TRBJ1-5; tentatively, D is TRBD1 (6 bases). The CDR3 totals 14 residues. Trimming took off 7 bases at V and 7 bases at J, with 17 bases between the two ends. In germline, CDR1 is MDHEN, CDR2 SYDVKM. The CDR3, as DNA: TGTGCCAGCACCCTAAGGCCAGGGGAACAGCCCCAGCATTTT. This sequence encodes CASTLRPGEQPQHF.

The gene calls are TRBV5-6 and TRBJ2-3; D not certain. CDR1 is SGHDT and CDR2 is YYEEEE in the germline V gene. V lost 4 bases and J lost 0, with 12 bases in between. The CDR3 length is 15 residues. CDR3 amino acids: CASSQYPFSTDTQYF. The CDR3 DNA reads TGTGCCAGCAGCCAATATCCTTTTAGCACAGATACGCAGTATTTT.

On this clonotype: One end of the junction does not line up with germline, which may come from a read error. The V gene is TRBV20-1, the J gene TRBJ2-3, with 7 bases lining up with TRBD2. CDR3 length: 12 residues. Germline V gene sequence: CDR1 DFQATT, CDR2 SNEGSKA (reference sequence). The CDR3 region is CSTSEELGTQYF. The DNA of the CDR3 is TGCAGTACTAGCGAGGAGTTAGGTACGCAGTATTTT.

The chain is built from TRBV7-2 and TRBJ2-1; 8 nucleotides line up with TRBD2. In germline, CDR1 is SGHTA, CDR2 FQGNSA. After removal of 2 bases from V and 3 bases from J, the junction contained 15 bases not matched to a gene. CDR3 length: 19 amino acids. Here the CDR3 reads CASSLRAGGLQTYYNEQFF. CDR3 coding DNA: TGTGCCAGCAGCTTACGGGCGGGAGGACTACAAACATACTACAATGAGCAGTTCTTC.

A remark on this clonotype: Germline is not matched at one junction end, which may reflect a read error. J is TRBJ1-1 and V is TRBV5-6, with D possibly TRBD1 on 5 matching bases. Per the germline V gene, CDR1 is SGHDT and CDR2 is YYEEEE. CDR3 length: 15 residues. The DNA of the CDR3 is TGTGCCAGCAGTGAAATCGGAGGGGAGGTCACTGTAGCTTTCTTT. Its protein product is CASSEIGGEVTVAFF.

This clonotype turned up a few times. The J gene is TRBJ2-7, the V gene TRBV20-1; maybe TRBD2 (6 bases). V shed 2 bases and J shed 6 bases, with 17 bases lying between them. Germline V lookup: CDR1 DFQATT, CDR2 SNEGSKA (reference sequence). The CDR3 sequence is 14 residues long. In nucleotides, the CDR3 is TGCAGTGCTAGAAGGGACTTAACGTCGTCCGAGCAGTACTTC. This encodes CSARRDLTSSEQYF.

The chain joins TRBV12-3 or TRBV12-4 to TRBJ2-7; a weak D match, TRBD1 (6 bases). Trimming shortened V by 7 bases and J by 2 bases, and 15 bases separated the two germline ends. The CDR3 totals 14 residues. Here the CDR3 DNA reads TGTGCCAGCACCTTCACGACAGGTCCCTACGAGCAGTACTTC. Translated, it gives CASTFTTGPYEQYF.

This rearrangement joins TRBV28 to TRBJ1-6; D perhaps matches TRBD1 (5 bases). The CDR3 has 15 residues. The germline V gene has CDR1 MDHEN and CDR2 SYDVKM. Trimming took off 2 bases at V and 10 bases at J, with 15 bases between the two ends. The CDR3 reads CASSLTRQGGSPLHF. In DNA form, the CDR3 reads TGTGCCAGCAGTTTAACAAGGCAGGGTGGGTCACCCCTCCACTTT. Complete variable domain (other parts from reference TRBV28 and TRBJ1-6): DVKVTQSSRYLVKRTGEKVFLECVQDMDHENMFWYRQDPGLGLRLIYFSYDVKMKEKGDIPEGYSVSREKKERFSLILESASTNQTSMYLCASSLTRQGGSPLHFGNGTRLTVT.

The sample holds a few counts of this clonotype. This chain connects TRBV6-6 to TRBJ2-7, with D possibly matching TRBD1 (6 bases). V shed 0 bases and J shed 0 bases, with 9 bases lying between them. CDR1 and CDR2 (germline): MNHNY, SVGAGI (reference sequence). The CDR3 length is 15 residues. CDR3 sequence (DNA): TGTGCCAGCAGTTACTCGTCAGGGGCCTCCTACGAGCAGTACTTC. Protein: CASSYSSGASYEQYF.

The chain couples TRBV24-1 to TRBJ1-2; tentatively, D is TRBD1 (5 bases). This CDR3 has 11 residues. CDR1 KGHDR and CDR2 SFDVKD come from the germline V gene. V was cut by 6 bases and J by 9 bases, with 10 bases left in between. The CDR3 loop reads CATSRGASYTF. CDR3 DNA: TGTGCCACCAGTCGCGGGGCCAGCTACACCTTC.

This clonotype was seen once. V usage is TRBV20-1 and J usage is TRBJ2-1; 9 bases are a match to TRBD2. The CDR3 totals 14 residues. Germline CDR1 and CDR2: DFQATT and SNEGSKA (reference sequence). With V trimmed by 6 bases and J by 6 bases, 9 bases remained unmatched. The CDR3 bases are TGCAGTGCGCGCATAGCGGGGGCCCCCAATGAGCAGTTCTTC. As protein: CSARIAGAPNEQFF.

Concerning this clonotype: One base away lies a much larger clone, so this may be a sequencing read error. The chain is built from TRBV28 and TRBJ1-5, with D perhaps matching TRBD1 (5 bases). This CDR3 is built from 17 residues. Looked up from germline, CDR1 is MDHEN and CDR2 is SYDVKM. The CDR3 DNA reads TGTGCCCGCAGTTTATGGATTGGGCAGGGAACGGATCAGCCCCAGCATTTT. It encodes CARSLWIGQGTDQPQHF. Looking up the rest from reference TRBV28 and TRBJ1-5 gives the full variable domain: DVKVTQSSRYLVKRTGEKVFLECVQDMDHENMFWYRQDPGLGLRLIYFSYDVKMKEKGDIPEGYSVSREKKERFSLILESASTNQTSMYLCARSLWIGQGTDQPQHFGDGTRLSIL.

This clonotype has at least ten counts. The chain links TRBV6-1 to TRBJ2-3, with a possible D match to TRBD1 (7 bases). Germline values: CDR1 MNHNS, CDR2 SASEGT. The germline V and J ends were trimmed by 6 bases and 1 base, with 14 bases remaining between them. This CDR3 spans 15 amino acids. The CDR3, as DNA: TGTGCCAGCAGCGGGGCGGGACAGCGCACAGATACGCAGTATTTT. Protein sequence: CASSGAGQRTDTQYF.

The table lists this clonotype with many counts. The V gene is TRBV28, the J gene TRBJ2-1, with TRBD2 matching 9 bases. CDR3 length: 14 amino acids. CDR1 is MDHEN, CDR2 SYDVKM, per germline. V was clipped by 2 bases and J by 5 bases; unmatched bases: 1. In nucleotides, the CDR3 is TGTGCCAGCAGTTTACTAGCGGGAAACAATGAGCAGTTCTTC. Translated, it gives CASSLLAGNNEQFF. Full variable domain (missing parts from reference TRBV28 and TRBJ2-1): DVKVTQSSRYLVKRTGEKVFLECVQDMDHENMFWYRQDPGLGLRLIYFSYDVKMKEKGDIPEGYSVSREKKERFSLILESASTNQTSMYLCASSLLAGNNEQFFGPGTRLTVL.

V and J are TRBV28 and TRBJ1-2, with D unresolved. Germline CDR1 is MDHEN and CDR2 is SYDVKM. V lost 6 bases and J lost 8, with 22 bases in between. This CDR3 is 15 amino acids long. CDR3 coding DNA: TGTGCCAGCAGAACGGTCAAGGTCTCGTTGCAGGGCTACACCTTC. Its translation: CASRTVKVSLQGYTF.

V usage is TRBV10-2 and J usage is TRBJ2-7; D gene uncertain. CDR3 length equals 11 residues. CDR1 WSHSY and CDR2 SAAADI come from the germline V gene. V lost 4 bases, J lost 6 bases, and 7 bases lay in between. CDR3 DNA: TGCGCCAGCAGTGGACACTCCGAGCAGTACGTC. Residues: CASSGHSEQYV.

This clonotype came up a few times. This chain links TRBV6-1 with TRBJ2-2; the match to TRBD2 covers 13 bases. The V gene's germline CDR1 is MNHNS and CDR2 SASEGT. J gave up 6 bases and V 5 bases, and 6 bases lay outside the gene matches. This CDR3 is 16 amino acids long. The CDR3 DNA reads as TGTGCCAGCAGTCTACTAGCGGGAGGGCCATCCGGGGAGCTGTTTTTT. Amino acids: CASSLLAGGPSGELFF.

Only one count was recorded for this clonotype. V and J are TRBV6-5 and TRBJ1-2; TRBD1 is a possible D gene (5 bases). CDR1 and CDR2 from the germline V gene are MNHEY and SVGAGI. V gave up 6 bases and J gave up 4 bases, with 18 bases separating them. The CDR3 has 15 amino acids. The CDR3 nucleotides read TGTGCCAGCAGCCGACTCCTCAGGGCGGCCTATGGCTACACCTTC. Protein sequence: CASSRLLRAAYGYTF.

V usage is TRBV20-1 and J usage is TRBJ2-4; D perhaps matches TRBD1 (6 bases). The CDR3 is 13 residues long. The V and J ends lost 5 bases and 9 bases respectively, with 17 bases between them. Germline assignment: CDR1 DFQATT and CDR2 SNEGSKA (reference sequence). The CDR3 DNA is TGCAGTGCTGCGGACAGAGTTCGAGGCATTCAGTACTTC. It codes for CSAADRVRGIQYF.

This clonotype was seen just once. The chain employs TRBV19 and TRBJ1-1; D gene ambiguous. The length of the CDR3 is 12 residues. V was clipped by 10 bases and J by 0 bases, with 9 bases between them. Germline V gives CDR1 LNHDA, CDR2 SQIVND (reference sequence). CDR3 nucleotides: TGTGCCACCTTGACGGTGAACACTGAAGCTTTCTTT. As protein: CATLTVNTEAFF.

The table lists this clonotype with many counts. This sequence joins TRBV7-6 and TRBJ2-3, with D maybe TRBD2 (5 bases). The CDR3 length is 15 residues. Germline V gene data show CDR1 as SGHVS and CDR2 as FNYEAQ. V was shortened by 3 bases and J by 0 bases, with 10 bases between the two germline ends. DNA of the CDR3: TGTGCCAGCAGCTTTGGAGCGGATAGCACAGATACGCAGTATTTT. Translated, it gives CASSFGADSTDTQYF.

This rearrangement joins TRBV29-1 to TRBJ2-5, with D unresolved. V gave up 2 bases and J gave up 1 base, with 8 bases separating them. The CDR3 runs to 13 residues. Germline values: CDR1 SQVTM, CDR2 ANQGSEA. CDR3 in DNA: TGCAGCGTTGAATGGCGTCCCCAAGAGACCCAGTACTTC. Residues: CSVEWRPQETQYF.

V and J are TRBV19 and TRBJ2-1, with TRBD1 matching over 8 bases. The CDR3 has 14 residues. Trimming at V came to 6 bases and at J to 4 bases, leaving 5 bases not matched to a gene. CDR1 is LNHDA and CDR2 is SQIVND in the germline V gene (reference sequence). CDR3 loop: CASSRDRTYNEQFF. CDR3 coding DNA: TGTGCCAGTAGCCGGGACAGGACATACAATGAGCAGTTCTTC. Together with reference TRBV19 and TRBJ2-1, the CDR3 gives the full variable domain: DGGITQSPKYLFRKEGQNVTLSCEQNLNHDAMYWYRQDPGQGLRLIYYSQIVNDFQKGDIAEGYSVSREKKESFPLTVTSAQKNPTAFYLCASSRDRTYNEQFFGPGTRLTVL.

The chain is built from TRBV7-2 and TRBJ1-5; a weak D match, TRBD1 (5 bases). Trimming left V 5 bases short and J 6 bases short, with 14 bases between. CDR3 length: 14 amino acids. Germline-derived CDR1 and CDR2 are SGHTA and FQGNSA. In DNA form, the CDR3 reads TGTGCCAGCAGCCCCCGGGGGGGGGGTCAGCCCCAGCATTTT. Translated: CASSPRGGGQPQHF. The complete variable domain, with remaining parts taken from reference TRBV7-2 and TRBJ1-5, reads GAGVSQSPSNKVTEKGKDVELRCDPISGHTALYWYRQSLGQGLEFLIYFQGNSAPDKSGLPSDRFSAERTGGSVSTLTIQRTQQEDSAVYLCASSPRGGGQPQHFGDGTRLSIL.

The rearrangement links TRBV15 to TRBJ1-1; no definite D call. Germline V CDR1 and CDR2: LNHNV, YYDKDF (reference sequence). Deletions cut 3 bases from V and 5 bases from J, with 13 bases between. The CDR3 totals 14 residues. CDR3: CATSSGPGGTEAFF. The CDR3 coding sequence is TGTGCCACCAGCAGTGGACCGGGTGGGACTGAAGCTTTCTTT.